This T cell receptor (beta chain) was retrieved from a study of control samples from healthy donors and cancer patients. Clones were sequenced by immunoSEQ multiplex PCR, and TCRdb holds only the in-frame ones, with some missing. Here the sample table reports about 200,000 clones. Germline CDR1 is MNHEY and CDR2 is SMNVEV (reference sequence). The V and J ends lost 0 bases and 4 bases, in that order; junction bases with no gene match: 9. The CDR3 totals 17 residues. The V gene is TRBV27, the J gene TRBJ2-3; 8 bases are shared with TRBD1. The sequence was obtained from a woman in her thirties in good health. Sequenced material: blood. The chain's CDR3 is CASSLSPDREIPDTQYF. CDR3 in DNA: TGTGCCAGCAGTTTATCCCCGGACAGGGAAATCCCAGATACGCAGTATTTT.